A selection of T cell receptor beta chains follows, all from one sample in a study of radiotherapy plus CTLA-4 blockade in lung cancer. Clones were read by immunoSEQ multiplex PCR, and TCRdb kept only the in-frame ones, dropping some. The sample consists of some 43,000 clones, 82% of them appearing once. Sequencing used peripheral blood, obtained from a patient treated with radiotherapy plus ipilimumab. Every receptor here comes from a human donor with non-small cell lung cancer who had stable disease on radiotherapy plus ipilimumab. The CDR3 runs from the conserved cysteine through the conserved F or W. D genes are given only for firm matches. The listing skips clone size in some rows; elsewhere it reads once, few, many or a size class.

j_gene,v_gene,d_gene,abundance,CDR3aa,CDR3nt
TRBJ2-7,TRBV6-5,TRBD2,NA,CASSSILAGGNYEQYF,TGTGCCAGCAGTTCCATACTAGCGGGAGGTAACTACGAGCAGTACTTC
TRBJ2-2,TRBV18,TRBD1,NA,CASSLGQGLTGELFF,TGTGCCAGCTCACTAGGACAGGGGCTCACCGGGGAGCTGTTTTTT
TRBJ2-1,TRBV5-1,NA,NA,CASSWTSSGVVNNEQFF,TGCGCCAGCAGCTGGACTTCTTCAGGGGTGGTAAACAATGAGCAGTTCTTC
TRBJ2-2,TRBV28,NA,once,CASSYSFREEVTGELFF,TGTGCCAGCAGTTATTCCTTTCGTGAGGAGGTCACCGGGGAGCTGTTTTTT
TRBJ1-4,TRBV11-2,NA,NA,CASSSVATNEKLFF,TGTGCCAGCAGCTCGGTGGCAACTAATGAAAAACTGTTTTTT
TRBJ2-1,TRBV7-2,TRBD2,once,CASSYIAGASGNEQFF,TGTGCCAGCAGCTATATAGCGGGAGCCTCTGGGAATGAGCAGTTCTTC
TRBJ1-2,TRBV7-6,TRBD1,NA,CASSLSPLTGDYGYTF,TGTGCCAGCAGCTTAAGCCCCCTGACAGGGGACTATGGCTACACCTTC
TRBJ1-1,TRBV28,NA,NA,CASSFALGRRVRVTEAFF,TGTGCCAGCAGTTTCGCCCTAGGCAGGAGGGTACGGGTCACTGAAGCTTTCTTT
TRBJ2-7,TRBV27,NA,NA,CASSLRTDYEQYF,TGTGCCAGCAGTCTGCGGACAGACTACGAGCAGTACTTC
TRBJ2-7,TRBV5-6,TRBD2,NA,CASSLIVWEGHYEQYF,TGTGCCAGCAGCTTGATTGTCTGGGAGGGCCACTACGAGCAGTACTTC
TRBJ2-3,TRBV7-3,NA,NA,CASSLIPAEDTQYF,TGTGCCAGCAGCTTAATTCCCGCGGAAGATACGCAGTATTTT
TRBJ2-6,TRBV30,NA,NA,CAWRTLEGKGGANVLTF,TGTGCCTGGAGGACCTTGGAGGGGAAAGGTGGGGCCAACGTCCTGACTTTC
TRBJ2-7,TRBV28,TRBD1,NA,CASSLQQGHEQYF,TGTGCCAGCAGTTTGCAACAGGGGCACGAGCAGTACTTC
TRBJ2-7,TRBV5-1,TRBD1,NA,CASSSRQGPYEQYF,TGCGCCAGCAGCTCACGACAGGGCCCCTACGAGCAGTACTTC
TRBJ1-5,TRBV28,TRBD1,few,CASSLYTGASNQPQHF,TGTGCCAGCAGTTTATACACAGGGGCGAGCAATCAGCCCCAGCATTTT
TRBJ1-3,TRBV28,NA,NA,CASSYPGDTIYF,TGTGCCAGCTCGTACCCCGGGGACACCATATATTTT
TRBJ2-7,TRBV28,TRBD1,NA,CASSLRGGVYEQYF,TGTGCCAGCAGTTTAAGAGGGGGCGTCTACGAGCAGTACTTC
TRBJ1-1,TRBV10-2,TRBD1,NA,CASSEAGQANAEAFF,TGCGCCAGCAGTGAGGCGGGACAGGCGAACGCTGAAGCTTTCTTT
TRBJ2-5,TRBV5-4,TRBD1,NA,CASSSQGEIQETQYF,TGTGCCAGCAGCTCACAGGGGGAGATCCAAGAGACCCAGTACTTC
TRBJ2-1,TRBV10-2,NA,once,CASSESRGRGNNEQFF,TGCGCCAGCAGTGAGTCTCGGGGGAGGGGGAACAATGAGCAGTTCTTC
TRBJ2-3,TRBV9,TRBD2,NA,CASSVEGLGIADTQYF,TGTGCCAGCAGCGTAGAGGGACTAGGGATCGCAGATACGCAGTATTTT
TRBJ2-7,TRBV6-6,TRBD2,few,CASTFTGLAVEQYF,TGTGCCAGCACTTTTACCGGTCTAGCGGTCGAGCAGTACTTC
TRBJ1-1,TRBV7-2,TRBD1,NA,CASSPGQGGNTEAFF,TGTGCCAGCAGCCCCGGACAGGGGGGGAACACTGAAGCTTTCTTT
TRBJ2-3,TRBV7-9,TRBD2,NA,CASSFGTSGLISTDTQYF,TGTGCCAGCAGCTTCGGGACTAGCGGTCTAATAAGCACAGATACGCAGTATTTT
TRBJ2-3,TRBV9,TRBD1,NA,CASSSEGQVLTDTQYF,TGTGCCAGCAGCTCTGAAGGACAGGTTTTGACAGATACGCAGTATTTT
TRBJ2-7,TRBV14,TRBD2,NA,CASSGLGWVAGGRWYF,TGTGCCAGCAGCGGACTCGGGTGGGTAGCGGGAGGACGATGGTACTTC
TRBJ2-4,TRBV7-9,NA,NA,CASTSVLAKNIQYF,TGTGCCAGCACCTCGGTACTAGCCAAAAACATTCAGTACTTC
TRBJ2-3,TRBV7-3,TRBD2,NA,CASSLEAGAWDTQYF,TGTGCCAGCAGCTTGGAAGCGGGAGCATGGGATACGCAGTATTTT
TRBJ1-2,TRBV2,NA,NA,CASSGDSGNGYTF,TGTGCCAGCAGTGGGGATTCGGGGAACGGCTACACCTTC
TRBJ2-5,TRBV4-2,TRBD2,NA,CASSQAISGGGETQYF,TGTGCCAGCAGCCAAGCGATTAGCGGGGGAGGGGAGACCCAGTACTTC
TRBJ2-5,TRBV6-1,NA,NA,CASSELSAAQETQYF,TGTGCCAGCAGTGAACTCAGCGCGGCCCAAGAGACCCAGTACTTC
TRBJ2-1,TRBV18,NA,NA,CASSEAVTAGWNEQFF,TGTGCCAGCTCAGAGGCGGTAACGGCGGGATGGAATGAGCAGTTCTTC
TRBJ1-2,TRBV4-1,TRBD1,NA,CASSPGTGNYGYTF,TGCGCCAGCAGCCCCGGGACAGGGAACTATGGCTACACCTTC
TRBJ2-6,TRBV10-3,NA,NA,CAISDVEDSGANVLTF,TGTGCCATCAGTGATGTAGAGGACTCTGGGGCCAACGTCCTGACTTTC
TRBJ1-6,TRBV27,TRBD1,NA,CASSWRGTGSIRFNSPLHF,TGTGCCAGCAGTTGGCGCGGGACAGGGTCGATACGGTTCAATTCACCCCTCCACTTT
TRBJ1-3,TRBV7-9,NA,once,CASSLEGPGNTIYF,TGTGCCAGCAGCTTGGAGGGACCTGGAAACACCATATATTTT
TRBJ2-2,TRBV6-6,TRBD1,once,CASSTGGAGELFF,TGTGCCAGCAGCACAGGGGGAGCCGGGGAGCTGTTTTTT
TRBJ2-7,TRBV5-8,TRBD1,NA,CASSTDRGDFPYEQYF,TGTGCCAGCAGCACCGACAGGGGGGACTTCCCCTACGAGCAGTACTTC
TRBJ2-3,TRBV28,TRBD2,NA,CASRAAGGPGEGTQYF,TGTGCCAGCAGAGCGGCGGGAGGGCCCGGAGAGGGTACGCAGTATTTT
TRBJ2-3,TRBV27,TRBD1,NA,CASSLQGAKDTQYF,TGTGCCAGCAGCCTACAGGGGGCGAAAGATACGCAGTATTTT